This TCR beta chain was obtained from a study of radiotherapy plus CTLA-4 blockade in lung cancer. Looking at the study overall: Objective responses were recorded in 15% to 20% of patients, with disease control recorded in roughly 31%.

TCRdb's table, derived via immunoSEQ multiplex PCR, lists solely in-frame clones and lacks some. The profile shows 75,000 to 100,000 clones, about 91% of them singletons. Broader study findings: The authors reported that early blood T cell clone dynamics, with interferon-beta, best predicted response. Tumor-origin TCR clones grew in blood after radiotherapy plus ipilimumab.

Of note for this clone: The target antigen is unknown.

CDR3 length: 14 residues. In germline, CDR1 is SQVTM, CDR2 ANQGSEA. The V end was cut by 7 bases, the J end by 0 bases, with 13 bases between. Chemo-refractory metastatic non-small-cell lung cancer patients received focal radiation with ipilimumab CTLA-4 blockade. Sequenced here: peripheral blood, sampled from a patient treated with radiotherapy plus ipilimumab. The genes are TRBV29-1 and TRBJ2-1; D is possibly TRBD2 (6 bases). The TCR was taken from a human donor with non-small cell lung cancer that progressed on radiotherapy plus ipilimumab. The CDR3 sequence: CSAFRGSSYNEQFF. CDR3 coding DNA: TGCAGCGCATTCCGGGGGAGCTCCTACAATGAGCAGTTCTTC.